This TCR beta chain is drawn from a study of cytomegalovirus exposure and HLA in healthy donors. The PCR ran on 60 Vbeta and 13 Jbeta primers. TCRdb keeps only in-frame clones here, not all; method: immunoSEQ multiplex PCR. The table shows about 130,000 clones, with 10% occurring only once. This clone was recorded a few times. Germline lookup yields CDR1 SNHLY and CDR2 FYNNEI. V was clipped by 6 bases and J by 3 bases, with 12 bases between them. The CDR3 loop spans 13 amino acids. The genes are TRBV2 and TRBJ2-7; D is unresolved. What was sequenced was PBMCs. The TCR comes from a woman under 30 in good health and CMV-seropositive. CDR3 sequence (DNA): TGTGCCAGCAGAAACTCGGGTTTCTACGAGCAGTACTTC. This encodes CASRNSGFYEQYF.